These T cell receptor beta chains were read from a single sample in a study of beta chain features in type 1 diabetes. This table comes from immunoSEQ multiplex PCR, and its TCRdb copy is limited to in-frame clones, with some not included. In the table there are about 150,000 clones, about a tenth of which are singletons. The specimen was central memory CD4+ T cells from blood. All receptors come from a man under 40 with type 1 diabetes. Both conserved end residues are part of each CDR3. D genes are given only for firm matches. Not all rows give a size; the values are once, few, many and, for expanded clones, a class.

j_call clone_size v_call d_call cdr3_nt cdr3_aa
TRBJ2-3 few TRBV11-3 NA TGTGCCAGCAGCTTACACGAGGGCGATACGCAGTATTTT CASSLHEGDTQYF
TRBJ1-1 NA TRBV18 NA TGTGCCAGCGCGACCCAGTACACAGCGAACACTGAAGCTTTCTTT CASATQYTANTEAFF
TRBJ1-1 NA TRBV7-9 NA TGTGCCAGCAGCCTTGTGTGGCAGGGCCAGGGAGCTTTCTTT CASSLVWQGQGAFF
TRBJ2-1 NA TRBV5-6 NA TGTGCCAGCAGCCCCGGGGGGCGGGAGTCCTACAATGAGCAGTTCTTC CASSPGGRESYNEQFF
TRBJ2-5 few TRBV30 NA TGTGCCTGGAGTGTGGGGGGTGGGGAGACCCAGTACTTC CAWSVGGGETQYF
TRBJ2-2 few TRBV4-2 TRBD2 TGTGCCAGCAGCCAAGCCCCAGAGGGCGGTAGCGGGCCGACCGGGGAGCTGTTTTTT CASSQAPEGGSGPTGELFF
TRBJ2-1 NA TRBV7-2 TRBD2 TGTGCCAGCAGCCCTCTGACTAGCGGGTTCTACAATGAGCAGTTCTTC CASSPLTSGFYNEQFF
TRBJ2-5 NA TRBV5-1 TRBD2 TGCGCCAGCAGAGCGTCACCCGGGACTATCCGTGAGACCCAGTACTTC CASRASPGTIRETQYF
TRBJ2-1 NA TRBV9 TRBD2 TGTGCCAGCAGCGTAGAGGGACTAGGGGGTTACAATGAGCAGTTCTTC CASSVEGLGGYNEQFF
TRBJ1-1 NA TRBV5-4 TRBD1 TGTGCCAGCAGCCCACGGACAGGGCAAAACGAAGCTTTCTTT CASSPRTGQNEAFF
TRBJ2-7 NA TRBV28 TRBD1 TGTGCCAGCAGCTCCCCCGGGACAGGGGGACACGAGCAGTACTTC CASSSPGTGGHEQYF
TRBJ2-7 few TRBV19 NA TGTGCCAGTAGTACACGACAGAATACCTACGAGCAGTACTTC CASSTRQNTYEQYF
TRBJ1-1 few TRBV7-9 TRBD1 TGTGCCAGCAGCTTAGGAGCCGGGACAGCCTTGAACACTGAAGCTTTCTTT CASSLGAGTALNTEAFF
TRBJ1-2 few TRBV5-1 TRBD1 TGCGCCAGCAGCTTGGATAGTACAGGGGGCTGGTATGGCTACACCTTC CASSLDSTGGWYGYTF
TRBJ2-2 NA TRBV4-2 NA TGTGCCAGCAGCCAAGATGCCGGGTACACCGGGGAGCTGTTTTTT CASSQDAGYTGELFF
TRBJ1-4 NA TRBV11-2 NA TGTGCCAGCAGTAAGCGAGGCTGGACAGCAACTAATGAAAAACTGTTTTTT CASSKRGWTATNEKLFF
TRBJ1-2 NA TRBV7-8 TRBD1 TGTGCCAGCAGCCCAAACAGGGGGCAGGGCTACACCTTC CASSPNRGQGYTF
TRBJ2-3 few TRBV19 TRBD1 TGTGCCAGTAGTATCGAGGGGCGAACCCGACAGGGGGCCTCGACAGATACGCAGTATTTT CASSIEGRTRQGASTDTQYF
TRBJ2-5 few TRBV27 TRBD2 TGTGCCAGCAGTAGCGGGGACCTATTACAAGAGACCCAGTACTTC CASSSGDLLQETQYF
TRBJ2-1 many TRBV14 TRBD2 TGTGCCAGCAGCCCCCCCGGGAGGGCCAATGAGCAGTTCTTC CASSPPGRANEQFF
TRBJ2-1 NA TRBV9 NA TGTGCCAGCAGCGCCGGGACTCTAACCGGTGAGCAGTTCTTC CASSAGTLTGEQFF
TRBJ2-7 few TRBV27 NA TGTGCCAGCAATCGACTAGGGCAGAATTACGAGCAGTACTTC CASNRLGQNYEQYF
TRBJ2-7 NA TRBV7-3 TRBD2 TGTGCCAGCAGCTCCACACTCAGACTAGCGGGAGTTGAGGCTTACGAGCAGTACTTC CASSSTLRLAGVEAYEQYF
TRBJ2-7 few TRBV6-1 NA TGTGCCAGCAGTTACCTAGAAGAGCAGTACTTC CASSYLEEQYF
TRBJ1-1 NA TRBV20-1 NA TGCAGTGCTCAGGCGCACACTGAAGCTTTCTTT CSAQAHTEAFF
TRBJ1-4 few TRBV30 NA TGTGCCTGGACGCTACAGGGTGGTACGGAAAAACTGTTTTTT CAWTLQGGTEKLFF
TRBJ2-2 few TRBV4-3 TRBD1 TGCGCCAGCAGCCAGACAGGGTTGAGGAACGGGGAGCTGTTTTTT CASSQTGLRNGELFF
TRBJ2-7 few TRBV28 NA TGTGCCAGCAGGAGCGGAGGGATTCGGGGCGAGCAGTACTTC CASRSGGIRGEQYF
TRBJ2-2 NA TRBV6-6 TRBD2 TGTGCCAGCAGTTACCGGGACTATAACGGCGGGGAGCTGTTTTTT CASSYRDYNGGELFF